The 17 T cell receptor beta chains in this list originate from one sample, sequenced in a study of blood T cell repertoires in COVID-19. The method was immunoSEQ multiplex PCR; TCRdb's version includes in-frame clones alone and lacks a portion of them. The table lists roughly 35,000 clones, around 73% of them singletons. The sample was peripheral blood. The receptors here all came from a man between 70 and 80 years old with acute or convalescent COVID-19.

This chain links TRBV7-6 with TRBJ1-3; a weak D match, TRBD1 (6 bases). The germline gives CDR1 SGHVS, CDR2 FNYEAQ. The length of the CDR3 is 16 residues. The V end lost 5 bases, the J end lost 0 bases, and 14 bases lay between the germline ends. The CDR3: CASSPTQGSSGNTIYF. CDR3 in DNA: TGTGCCAGCAGCCCTACCCAGGGGAGCTCTGGAAACACCATATATTTT.

This chain connects TRBV15 to TRBJ2-1, with 8 bases fitting TRBD2. The J segment lost 3 bases and the V segment lost 6 bases, leaving 4 bases of the junction unmatched. Germline V gene data show CDR1 as LNHNV and CDR2 as YYDKDF (reference sequence). The CDR3 sequence is 14 residues long. The CDR3 here is CATRSGRDYNEQFF. The CDR3 DNA reads as TGTGCCACCAGGAGCGGGAGAGACTACAATGAGCAGTTCTTC.

This chain links TRBV30 with TRBJ1-1; D remains unclear. Germline V gene data show CDR1 as GTSNPN and CDR2 as SVGIG (reference sequence). Trimming removed 0 bases from V and 2 bases from J, with 7 bases in between. The CDR3 length is 13 residues. CDR3 nucleotides: TGTGCCTGGAGTGTAAGCGCAAACACTGAAGCTTTCTTT. This gives the protein CAWSVSANTEAFF. Variable domain in full (rest from reference TRBV30 and TRBJ1-1): SQTIHQWPATLVQPVGSPLSLECTVEGTSNPNLYWYRQAAGRGLQLLFYSVGIGQISSEVPQNLSASRPQDRQFILSSKKLLLSDSGFYLCAWSVSANTEAFFGQGTRLTVV.

This clone was found once. The chain uses TRBV6-6 and TRBJ2-3; D ambiguous. V lost 5 bases, J lost 2 bases, and 14 bases lay in between. This CDR3 is 15 amino acids long. Germline V CDR1 and CDR2: MNHNY, SVGAGI (reference sequence). The CDR3 reads CASSARTGHTDTQYF. The CDR3 region has the DNA TGTGCCAGCAGTGCCCGCACGGGTCACACAGATACGCAGTATTTT.

The CDR3 nucleotides are TGCGCCAGCAGCTTGTGGCAGGGGAGCCACGAGCAGTACTTC. This translates into CASSLWQGSHEQYF. The chain recombines TRBV5-1 with TRBJ2-7, with D maybe TRBD1 (6 bases). V was trimmed by 1 base and J by 5 bases, leaving 13 bases between them. CDR3 length: 14 amino acids. Germline values: CDR1 SGHRS, CDR2 YFSETQ. The full variable domain, rest sourced from reference TRBV5-1 and TRBJ2-7, is KAGVTQTPRYLIKTRGQQVTLSCSPISGHRSVSWYQQTPGQGLQFLFEYFSETQRNKGNFPGRFSGRQFSNSRSEMNVSTLELGDSALYLCASSLWQGSHEQYFGPGTRLTVT.

The genes are TRBV29-1 and TRBJ2-1, with D perhaps matching TRBD2 (6 bases). V was pared by 3 bases and J by 4 bases, with 13 bases between. Per germline, CDR1 SQVTM and CDR2 ANQGSEA. CDR3 length equals 14 residues. CDR3: CSVDPGLIYNEQFF. The CDR3 DNA follows: TGCAGCGTTGATCCGGGACTTATTTACAATGAGCAGTTCTTC.

This chain uses TRBV6-5 with TRBJ1-5; D perhaps matches TRBD1 (5 bases). The CDR3 extends over 11 amino acids. Germline V CDR1 and CDR2: MNHEY, SVGAGI. V lost 8 bases and J 3 bases, leaving 5 bases between the germline ends. In DNA form, the CDR3 reads TGTGCCAGCGGGGCCAATCAGCCCCAGCATTTT. This sequence encodes CASGANQPQHF.

The chain has TRBV4-1 and TRBJ2-3; possibly TRBD2 for D (6 bases). V was pared by 3 bases and J by 3 bases, with 16 bases between. Looked up from germline, CDR1 is MGHRA and CDR2 is YSYEKL. There are 16 residues in the CDR3. In DNA, the CDR3 is TGCGCCAGCAGCCACATACTAGCTTTGTTAACAGATACGCAGTATTTT. This gives the protein CASSHILALLTDTQYF.

The chain links TRBV6-5 to TRBJ1-5; D is ambiguous. V was trimmed by 6 bases and J by 2 bases, leaving 11 bases between them. The CDR3 has 14 amino acids. CDR1 and CDR2 from the germline V gene are MNHEY and SVGAGI. This CDR3 is CASRRAGGNQPQHF. Here the CDR3 DNA reads TGTGCCAGCAGGCGAGCGGGTGGCAATCAGCCCCAGCATTTT.

V and J are TRBV3-1 (or the pseudogene TRBV3-2) and TRBJ2-1; D possibly corresponds to TRBD2 (6 bases). V dropped 1 base and J dropped 1 base, with 11 bases sitting between them. CDR1 LGHDT and CDR2 YNNKEL come from the germline V gene (reference sequence). The length of the CDR3 is 16 residues. The CDR3 reads CASSQVGGVSYNEQFF. In DNA, the CDR3 is TGTGCCAGCAGCCAAGTCGGCGGGGTGTCCTACAATGAGCAGTTCTTC.

The CDR3 region is CASSSGLLSYNEQFF. CDR3 sequence (DNA): TGTGCCAGCAGTTCCGGACTCCTCTCCTACAATGAGCAGTTCTTC. The rearrangement uses TRBV27 and TRBJ2-1; tentatively, D is TRBD2 (5 bases). CDR1 and CDR2 (germline): MNHEY, SMNVEV (reference sequence). The CDR3 spans 15 residues. The ends were cut back, 4 bases at V and 0 bases at J, with 10 bases in the middle.

The J gene is TRBJ1-4, the V gene TRBV4-1; 9 bases align to TRBD1. The J segment lost 4 bases and the V segment lost 5 bases, leaving 2 bases of the junction unmatched. CDR1 is MGHRA, CDR2 YSYEKL, per germline. This CDR3 region has 14 residues. The DNA for the CDR3 is TGCGCCAGCAGCTCGGACAGGGGTAATGAAAAACTGTTTTTT. Amino acids: CASSSDRGNEKLFF.

This rearrangement joins TRBV30 to TRBJ1-6; the D is unclear. The CDR3 has 13 amino acids. V lost 2 bases and J lost 11, with 13 bases in between. CDR1 is GTSNPN, CDR2 SVGIG, per germline (reference sequence). This CDR3 is CAWSPGGRPPLHF. The CDR3 nucleotides are TGTGCCTGGAGTCCGGGCGGGCGGCCACCCCTCCACTTT.

The chain couples TRBV4-1 to TRBJ2-2; the D is unclear. Germline V gene sequence: CDR1 MGHRA, CDR2 YSYEKL. The CDR3 has 13 residues. The V end was cut by 1 base, the J end by 8 bases, with 8 bases between. CDR3 protein: CASSQVSLGELFF. The CDR3 nucleotides are TGCGCCAGCAGCCAAGTATCCCTTGGGGAGCTGTTTTTT.

The chain joins TRBV6-2 or TRBV6-3 to TRBJ1-5; 8 bases line up with TRBD1. V lost 0 bases and J lost 3; bases outside the gene matches: 10. This CDR3 is built from 18 residues. CDR1 and CDR2 from the germline V gene are MNHEY and SVGEGT. CDR3 in amino acids: CASSYSARGPSFNQPQHF. The CDR3 nucleotides read TGTGCCAGCAGTTACTCGGCCAGGGGGCCCTCTTTCAATCAGCCCCAGCATTTT.

The chain couples TRBV10-3 to TRBJ2-5; perhaps TRBD2 as D (6 bases). V gave up 4 bases and J gave up 2 bases, with 8 bases separating them. The CDR3 is 13 amino acids. Germline-derived CDR1 and CDR2 are ENHRY and SYGVKD. The CDR3 is CAISAGTQETQYF. The CDR3 DNA follows: TGTGCCATCAGTGCCGGGACTCAAGAGACCCAGTACTTC.

The J gene is TRBJ1-1, the V gene TRBV7-8; the match to TRBD1 covers 9 bases. The trim removed 5 bases at V and 0 bases at J, leaving 10 bases unmatched. CDR3 length equals 17 residues. The V gene's germline CDR1 is SGHVS and CDR2 FQNEAQ. The CDR3 loop is CASSPPDRGPLNTEAFF. The CDR3 nucleotides read TGTGCCAGCAGCCCTCCGGACAGGGGACCCTTGAACACTGAAGCTTTCTTT.